These 10 T cell receptor beta chains share one sample of origin, sequenced in a study of blood T cells in healthy people across ages (dated by TCRdb to the mid-2010s). The library was obtained by 5' RACE. The reads were generated on an Illumina HiSeq 2500. A second PCR of about 6 to 12 cycles was performed with a sample-barcoded 5' primer and a J-beta primer mix. The raw public reads went through TCRdb reprocessing: fastp at Q25, MiXCR clone calling, in-frame beta chains kept. Rows are unified per CDR3 protein, each entry keeping the most common DNA and genes. This sample has about 1.4 million distinct CDR3 sequences in its table, and roughly 60% of those were observed once. The top ten clones comprise over 6.5% of the sample. The sample was blood. The receptors come from a man aged 18 to 29 in good health.

The chain uses TRBV29-1 and TRBJ2-1; D might be TRBD2 (6 bases). CDR3 length: 14 amino acids. Germline V gene data show CDR1 as SQVTM and CDR2 as ANQGSEA. Trimming pared 4 bases from V and 3 bases from J, leaving 13 bases between. The CDR3 here is CSVGTSPLYNEQFF. In nucleotides, the CDR3 is TGCAGCGTTGGTACTAGCCCCCTCTACAATGAGCAGTTCTTC.

The CDR3 loop reads CASSEARTGSLKNIQYF. In nucleotides, the CDR3 is TGTGCCAGCAGTGAAGCGAGGACAGGGAGTCTCAAAAACATTCAGTACTTC. This chain connects TRBV2 to TRBJ2-4, with 8 bases fitting TRBD1. The V and J ends lost 0 bases and 3 bases, in that order; junction bases with no gene match: 7. Germline CDR1 and CDR2: SNHLY and FYNNEI. The length of the CDR3 is 17 residues.

V gene TRBV20-1 combines with J gene TRBJ2-1, with 13 bases lining up with TRBD2. The V and J ends lost 4 bases and 3 bases, in that order; junction bases with no gene match: 12. The CDR3 contains 18 residues. CDR1 is DFQATT and CDR2 is SNEGSKA in the germline V gene (reference sequence). CDR3 loop: CSATRWTSGGGIYNEQFF. CDR3 DNA: TGCAGTGCTACCCGATGGACTAGCGGGGGAGGTATCTACAATGAGCAGTTCTTC.

V gene TRBV27 combines with J gene TRBJ2-6; D assignment may be TRBD1 or TRBD2 (5 bases each). Per the germline V gene, CDR1 is MNHEY and CDR2 is SMNVEV (reference sequence). The V end was cut by 0 bases, the J end by 5 bases, with 14 bases between. The CDR3 is made up of 17 amino acids. CDR3 loop: CASSLSGPTPRANVLTF. DNA of the CDR3: TGTGCCAGCAGTTTATCGGGACCAACTCCGAGGGCCAACGTCCTGACTTTC.

This chain connects TRBV14 to TRBJ2-1, with TRBD2 matching 12 bases. The CDR3 covers 17 residues. The V gene end was trimmed by 2 bases and the J gene end by 5 bases; junction bases not matched to a gene: 7. In germline, CDR1 is SGHDN, CDR2 FVKESK. The CDR3 is CASSQRGLAGNHNEQFF. DNA for the CDR3: TGTGCCAGCAGCCAACGTGGACTAGCGGGGAACCACAATGAGCAGTTCTTC.

The chain uses TRBV29-1 and TRBJ1-2; D remains ambiguous. This CDR3 spans 13 amino acids. The ends were cut back, 4 bases at V and 3 bases at J, with 12 bases in the middle. Germline V gene lookup returns CDR1 SQVTM and CDR2 ANQGSEA. CDR3 loop: CSVGGDSYYGYTF. CDR3 in DNA: TGCAGCGTTGGCGGCGACTCCTACTATGGCTACACCTTC. Filled out from reference TRBV29-1 and TRBJ1-2, the complete variable domain reads SAVISQKPSRDICQRGTSLTIQCQVDSQVTMMFWYRQQPGQSLTLIATANQGSEATYESGFVIDKFPISRPNLTFSTLTVSNMSPEDSSIYLCSVGGDSYYGYTFGSGTRLTVV.

This clonotype appeared a few times. This rearrangement joins TRBV27 to TRBJ2-1; 8 bases agree with TRBD1. From germline, CDR1 is MNHEY and CDR2 SMNVEV (reference sequence). This CDR3 has 16 amino acids. The J segment lost 2 bases and the V segment lost 1 base, leaving 4 bases of the junction unmatched. CDR3 sequence: CASSLLGQGTYNEQFF. The CDR3 DNA follows: TGTGCCAGCAGTTTATTAGGACAGGGCACCTACAATGAGCAGTTCTTC.

The sample holds a few counts of this clonotype. The rearrangement joins TRBV7-8 to TRBJ1-5, with D possibly TRBD1 on 6 matching bases. CDR1 is SGHVS and CDR2 is FQNEAQ in the germline V gene. V lost 5 bases and J lost 5, with 16 bases in between. CDR3 length equals 15 residues. CDR3 residues: CASSPRTESYQPQHF. In DNA form, the CDR3 reads TGTGCCAGCAGCCCCCGGACAGAAAGTTATCAGCCCCAGCATTTT.

This clonotype was detected only a few times. The V gene is TRBV9, the J gene TRBJ2-1, with D hard to call. Trimming pared 0 bases from V and 8 bases from J, leaving 3 bases between. CDR3 length equals 11 residues. The germline V gene has CDR1 SGDLS and CDR2 YYNGEE. CDR3 bases: TGTGCCAGCAGCGTAGACGATGAGCAGTTCTTC. The encoded protein is CASSVDDEQFF.

The chain links TRBV6-2 or TRBV6-3 to TRBJ1-2, with unresolved D. Germline lookup yields CDR1 MNHEY and CDR2 SVGEGT. The V end lost 6 bases, the J end lost 3 bases, and 20 bases lay between the germline ends. CDR3 length: 16 amino acids. CDR3 residues: CASSRTLGQADYGYTF. The CDR3 region has the DNA TGTGCCAGCAGCCGAACCCTCGGGCAGGCGGACTATGGCTACACCTTC.